The subject of this entry is one T cell receptor beta chain. Its antigen remains unknown. Via MiXCR, TCRdb re-called the 5' RACE reads, giving one row per CDR3 protein. The table records some 140,000 distinct CDR3 sequences, about 7.3% of them present only once. The CDR3 is 16 residues long. The data were taken from a study of CD8 T cells in ankylosing spondylitis. General study results and limits: Reportedly, matched ankylosing spondylitis synovial fluid was significantly enriched for disease-linked clones.

This chain joins TRBV12-2 and TRBJ1-6; TRBD1 is the table's D call and was not checked against the DNA. TRBV12-2 is reported as a pseudogene. The receptor comes from a female donor with ankylosing spondylitis or in good health (not recorded which). The sequencing sample was made of blood, either unsorted or a sorted T cell fraction (not recorded which). Here the CDR3 reads CASRFFRGPYNSALHF. The CDR3 bases are TGTGCAAGTCGCTTCTTCAGGGGTCCCTATAATTCAGCCCTCCACTTT.